The clone carrying this T cell receptor (beta chain) came up many times. The target antigen is unknown. The data stem from a study of T-cell memory formation after mild COVID-19. Study as a whole: Clusters were largely donor specific. Study-wide results and caveats: Most CD4+ clones that shrank were in CM and EM, while CD8+ ones turned up in EMRA.

Sample barcodes and UMIs were carried by the TCR alpha and TCR beta cDNA libraries that 5'RACE generated with constant-segment primers. Each CDR3 protein is one row after TCRdb ran MiXCR on the 5' RACE reads. The table records roughly 370,000 distinct CDR3 sequences, roughly 15% of them present only once. The V gene's germline CDR1 is SGHRS and CDR2 YFSETQ. V dropped 4 bases and J dropped 5; count of bases not matched to a gene: 4. The CDR3 runs 13 residues. The rearrangement uses TRBV5-1 and TRBJ2-7; 9 positions match TRBD1. The sequenced sample consisted of PBMCs or a T cell subset sorted from them (not recorded which). The clonotype originates from a man in his late teens or twenties who had mild COVID-19 (a few samples of this study predate the infection). Cell type and time point are not known. In DNA, the CDR3 is TGCGCCAGCAGCCCGGACAGGGGCGACGAGCAGTACTTC. This translates into CASSPDRGDEQYF.